This T cell receptor beta chain came from a study of breast tumors, draining lymph nodes, adjacent tissues. Study-level points and caveats: Data only fit, rather than demonstrated, lymph node origin of most tumor T cells. Compared with lymph nodes, tumors were less diverse; compared with nontumor tissue, more. Most tumor T cells seemingly derive from lymph node, then expand in tumor.

TCRdb re-analysed the multiplex PCR reads in MiXCR, keeping a single row per CDR3 protein. Here the sample spans some 65,000 distinct CDR3 sequences, 40% to 45% being singletons. The germline gives CDR1 ENHRY, CDR2 SYGVKD. The CDR3 runs to 13 residues. V was clipped by 4 bases and J by 5 bases; unmatched bases: 5. In its sample, this clonotype was seen many times. Its antigen is currently unknown. Sequenced: breast tumor tissue. The TCR sequence derives from a female donor with breast cancer. Some clones in this sample may be carry-over from other donors' samples. The V call is TRBV10-3, the J call TRBJ2-7; TRBD2 agrees at 7 bases. Here the CDR3 DNA reads TGTGCCATCAGTGTTCGGGGGGAGGACGAGCAGTACTTC. It codes for CAISVRGEDEQYF.